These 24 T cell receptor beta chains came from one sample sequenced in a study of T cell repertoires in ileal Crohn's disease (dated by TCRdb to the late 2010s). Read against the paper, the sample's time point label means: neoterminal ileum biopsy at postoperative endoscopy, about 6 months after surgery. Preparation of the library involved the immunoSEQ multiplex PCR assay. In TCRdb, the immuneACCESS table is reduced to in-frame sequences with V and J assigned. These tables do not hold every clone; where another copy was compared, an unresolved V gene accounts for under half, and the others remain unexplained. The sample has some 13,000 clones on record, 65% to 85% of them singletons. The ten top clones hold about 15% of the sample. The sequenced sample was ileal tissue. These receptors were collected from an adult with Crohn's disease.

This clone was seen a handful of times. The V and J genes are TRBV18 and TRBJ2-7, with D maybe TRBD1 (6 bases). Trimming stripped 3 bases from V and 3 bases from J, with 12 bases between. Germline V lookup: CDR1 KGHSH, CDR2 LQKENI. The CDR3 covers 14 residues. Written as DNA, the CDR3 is TGTGCCAGCTCACCGGGCAGGGGAGACTACGAGCAGTACTTC. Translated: CASSPGRGDYEQYF.

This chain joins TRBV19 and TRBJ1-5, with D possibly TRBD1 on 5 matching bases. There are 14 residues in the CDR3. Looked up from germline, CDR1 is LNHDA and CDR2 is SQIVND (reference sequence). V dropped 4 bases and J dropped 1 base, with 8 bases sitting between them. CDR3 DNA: TGTGCCAGTAGTACCCCAGGGAGCAATCAGCCCCAGCATTTT. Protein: CASSTPGSNQPQHF.

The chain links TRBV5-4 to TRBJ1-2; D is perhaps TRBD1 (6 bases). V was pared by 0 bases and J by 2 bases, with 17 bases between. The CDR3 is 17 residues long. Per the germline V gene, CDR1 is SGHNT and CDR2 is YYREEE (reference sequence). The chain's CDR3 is CASSLGGAGHLNYGYTF. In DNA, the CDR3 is TGTGCCAGCAGCTTGGGGGGAGCGGGACACTTAAACTATGGCTACACCTTC.

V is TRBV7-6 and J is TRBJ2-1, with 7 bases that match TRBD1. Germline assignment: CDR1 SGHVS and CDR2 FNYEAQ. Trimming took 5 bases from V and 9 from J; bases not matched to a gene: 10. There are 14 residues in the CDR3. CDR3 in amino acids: CASSPSTGLAEQFF. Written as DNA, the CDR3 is TGTGCCAGCAGCCCTTCGACAGGGCTCGCTGAGCAGTTCTTC.

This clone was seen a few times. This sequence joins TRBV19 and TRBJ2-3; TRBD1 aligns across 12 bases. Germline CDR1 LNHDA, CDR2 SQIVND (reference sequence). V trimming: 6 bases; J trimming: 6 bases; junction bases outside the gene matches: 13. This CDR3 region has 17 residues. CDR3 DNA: TGTGCCAGTAGCGGATCGGGACAGGGGGCTTACGTGGATACGCAGTATTTT. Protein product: CASSGSGQGAYVDTQYF.

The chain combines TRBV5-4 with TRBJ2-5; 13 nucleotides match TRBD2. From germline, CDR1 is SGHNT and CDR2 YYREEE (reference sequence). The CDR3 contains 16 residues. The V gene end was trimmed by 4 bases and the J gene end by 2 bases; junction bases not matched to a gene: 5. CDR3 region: CASSRGLAGEQETQYF. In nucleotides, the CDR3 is TGTGCCAGCAGCCGTGGACTAGCGGGGGAACAAGAGACCCAGTACTTC.

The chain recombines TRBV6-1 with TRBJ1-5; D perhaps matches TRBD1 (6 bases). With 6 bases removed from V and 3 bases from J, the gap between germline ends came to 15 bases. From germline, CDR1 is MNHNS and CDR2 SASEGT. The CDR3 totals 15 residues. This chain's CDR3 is CASSPTGGINQPQHF. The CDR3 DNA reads TGTGCCAGCAGCCCGACAGGAGGCATCAATCAGCCCCAGCATTTT.

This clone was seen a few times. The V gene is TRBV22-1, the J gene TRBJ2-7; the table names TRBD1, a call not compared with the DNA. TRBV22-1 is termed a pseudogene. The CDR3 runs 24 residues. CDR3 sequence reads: CPGSPPPPRAGRDRGAKPTYEQYF. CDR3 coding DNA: TGTCCTGGGAGCCCCCCCCCTCCGAGAGCCGGGAGAGACAGGGGGGCTAAACCCACCTACGAGCAGTACTTC.

Here the CDR3 DNA reads TGTGCCAGCAGCGGAGGTGGGACAGGGGGCAGGACAGATACGCAGTATTTT. It specifies CASSGGGTGGRTDTQYF. The rearrangement joins TRBV9 to TRBJ2-3, with TRBD1 matching 12 bases. The CDR3 totals 17 residues. In germline, CDR1 is SGDLS, CDR2 YYNGEE. V lost 3 bases and J lost 3; bases outside the gene matches: 8.

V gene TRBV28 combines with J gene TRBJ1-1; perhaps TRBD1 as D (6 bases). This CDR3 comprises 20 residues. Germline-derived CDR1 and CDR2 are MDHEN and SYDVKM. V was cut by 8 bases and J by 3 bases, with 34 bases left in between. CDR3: CASLGGRVGWTGPGDTEAFF. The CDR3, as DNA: TGTGCCAGCCTTGGAGGGAGGGTTGGTTGGACCGGGCCAGGGGACACTGAAGCTTTCTTT.

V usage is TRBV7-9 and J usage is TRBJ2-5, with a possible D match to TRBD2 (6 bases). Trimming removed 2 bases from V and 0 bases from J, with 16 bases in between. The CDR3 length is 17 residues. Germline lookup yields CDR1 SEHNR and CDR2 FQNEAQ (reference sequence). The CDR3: CASSLRGRRGDQETQYF. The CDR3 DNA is TGTGCCAGCAGCTTAAGGGGCAGGAGGGGTGACCAAGAGACCCAGTACTTC.

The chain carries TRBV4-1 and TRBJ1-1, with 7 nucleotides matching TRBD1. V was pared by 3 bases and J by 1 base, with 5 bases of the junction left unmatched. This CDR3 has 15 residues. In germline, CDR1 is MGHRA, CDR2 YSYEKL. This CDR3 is CASSQTGLGNTEAFF. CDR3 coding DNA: TGCGCCAGCAGCCAGACAGGGCTAGGGAACACTGAAGCTTTCTTT.

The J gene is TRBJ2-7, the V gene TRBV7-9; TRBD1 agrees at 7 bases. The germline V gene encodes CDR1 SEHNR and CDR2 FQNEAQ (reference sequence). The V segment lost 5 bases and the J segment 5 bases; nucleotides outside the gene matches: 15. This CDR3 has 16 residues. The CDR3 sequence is CASSTRQGPGGDEQYF. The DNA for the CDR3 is TGTGCCAGCAGCACCCGACAGGGCCCTGGAGGCGACGAGCAGTACTTC. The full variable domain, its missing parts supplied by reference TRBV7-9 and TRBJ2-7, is DTGVSQNPRHKITKRGQNVTFRCDPISEHNRLYWYRQTLGQGPEFLTYFQNEAQLEKSRLLSDRFSAERPKGSFSTLEIQRTEQGDSAMYLCASSTRQGPGGDEQYFGPGTRLTVT.

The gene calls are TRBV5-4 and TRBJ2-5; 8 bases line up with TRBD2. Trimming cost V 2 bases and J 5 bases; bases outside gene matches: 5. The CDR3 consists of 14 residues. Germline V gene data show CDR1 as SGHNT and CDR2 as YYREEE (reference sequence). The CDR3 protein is CASSFGQREETQYF. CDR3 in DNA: TGTGCCAGCAGCTTTGGTCAGCGGGAGGAGACCCAGTACTTC.

In nucleotides, the CDR3 is TGTGCCAGCAGCCAAGTAGGACAAGGGAGGGTGGGTAATGAAAAACTGTTTTTT. As protein: CASSQVGQGRVGNEKLFF. The rearrangement uses TRBV4-2 and TRBJ1-4; possibly TRBD1 for D (5 bases). The CDR3 runs to 18 residues. V was cut by 1 base and J by 4 bases, with 19 bases left in between. Germline V gene lookup returns CDR1 LGHNA and CDR2 YNFKEQ.

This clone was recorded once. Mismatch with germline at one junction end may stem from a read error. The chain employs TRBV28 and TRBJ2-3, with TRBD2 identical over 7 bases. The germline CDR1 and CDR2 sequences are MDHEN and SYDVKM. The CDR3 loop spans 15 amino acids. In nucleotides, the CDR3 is TGTGCCAGCAGTCCCCTTCCAATACAAAGACTAGCCGCCTCTTTT. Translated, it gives CASSPLPIQRLAASF.

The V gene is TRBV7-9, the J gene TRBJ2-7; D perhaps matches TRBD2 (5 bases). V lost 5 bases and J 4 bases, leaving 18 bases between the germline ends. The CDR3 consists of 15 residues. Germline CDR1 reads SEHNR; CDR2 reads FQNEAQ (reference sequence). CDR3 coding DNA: TGTGCCAGCAGCGAAAAGAATTCACCGGGGTACGAGCAGTACTTC. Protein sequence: CASSEKNSPGYEQYF.

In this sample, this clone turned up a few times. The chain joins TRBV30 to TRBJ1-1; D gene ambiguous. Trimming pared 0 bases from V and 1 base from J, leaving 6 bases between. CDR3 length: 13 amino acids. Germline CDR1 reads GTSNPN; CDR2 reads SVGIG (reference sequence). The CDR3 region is CAWSVNKNTEAFF. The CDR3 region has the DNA TGTGCCTGGAGTGTGAACAAGAACACTGAAGCTTTCTTT. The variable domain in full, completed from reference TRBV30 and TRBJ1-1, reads SQTIHQWPATLVQPVGSPLSLECTVEGTSNPNLYWYRQAAGRGLQLLFYSVGIGQISSEVPQNLSASRPQDRQFILSSKKLLLSDSGFYLCAWSVNKNTEAFFGQGTRLTVV.

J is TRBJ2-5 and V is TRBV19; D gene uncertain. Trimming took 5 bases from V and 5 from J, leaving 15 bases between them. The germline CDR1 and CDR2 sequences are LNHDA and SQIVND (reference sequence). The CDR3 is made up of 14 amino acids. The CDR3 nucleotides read TGTGCCAGTAGTCCCGCCCAAGCCAGGGAGACCCAGTACTTC. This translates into CASSPAQARETQYF.

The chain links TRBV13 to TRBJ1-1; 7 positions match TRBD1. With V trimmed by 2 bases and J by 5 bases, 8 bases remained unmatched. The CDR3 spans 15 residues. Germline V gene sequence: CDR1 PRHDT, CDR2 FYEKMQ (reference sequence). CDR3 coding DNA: TGTGCCAGCAGCTTAAAGGGGGCTCGGGGGACTGAAGCTTTCTTT. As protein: CASSLKGARGTEAFF.

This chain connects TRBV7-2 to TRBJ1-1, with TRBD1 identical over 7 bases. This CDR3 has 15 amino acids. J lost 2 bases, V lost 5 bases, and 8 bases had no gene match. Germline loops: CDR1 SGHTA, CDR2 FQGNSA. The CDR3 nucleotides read TGTGCCAGCAGCCCCGACAGGGCTTTAAACACTGAAGCTTTCTTT. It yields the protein CASSPDRALNTEAFF.

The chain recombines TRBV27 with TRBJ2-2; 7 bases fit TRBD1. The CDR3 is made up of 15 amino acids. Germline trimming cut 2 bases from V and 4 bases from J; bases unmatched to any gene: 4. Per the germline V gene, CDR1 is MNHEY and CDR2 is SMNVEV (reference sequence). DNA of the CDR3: TGTGCCAGCAGTTTAAGGGGGCTGGGCACCGGGGAGCTGTTTTTT. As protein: CASSLRGLGTGELFF.

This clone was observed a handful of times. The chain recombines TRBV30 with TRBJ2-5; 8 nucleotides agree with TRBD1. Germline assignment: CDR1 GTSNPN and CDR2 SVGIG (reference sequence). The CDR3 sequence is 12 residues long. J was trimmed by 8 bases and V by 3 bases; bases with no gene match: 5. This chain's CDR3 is CAWRTGGITQYF. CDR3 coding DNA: TGTGCCTGGAGAACAGGGGGGATAACCCAGTACTTC.

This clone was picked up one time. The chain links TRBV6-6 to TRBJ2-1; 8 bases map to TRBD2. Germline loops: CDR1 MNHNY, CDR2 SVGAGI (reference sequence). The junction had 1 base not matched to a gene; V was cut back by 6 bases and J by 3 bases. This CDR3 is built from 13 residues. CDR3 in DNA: TGTGCCAGCAGAGGGACTAGCTACAATGAGCAGTTCTTC. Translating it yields CASRGTSYNEQFF.